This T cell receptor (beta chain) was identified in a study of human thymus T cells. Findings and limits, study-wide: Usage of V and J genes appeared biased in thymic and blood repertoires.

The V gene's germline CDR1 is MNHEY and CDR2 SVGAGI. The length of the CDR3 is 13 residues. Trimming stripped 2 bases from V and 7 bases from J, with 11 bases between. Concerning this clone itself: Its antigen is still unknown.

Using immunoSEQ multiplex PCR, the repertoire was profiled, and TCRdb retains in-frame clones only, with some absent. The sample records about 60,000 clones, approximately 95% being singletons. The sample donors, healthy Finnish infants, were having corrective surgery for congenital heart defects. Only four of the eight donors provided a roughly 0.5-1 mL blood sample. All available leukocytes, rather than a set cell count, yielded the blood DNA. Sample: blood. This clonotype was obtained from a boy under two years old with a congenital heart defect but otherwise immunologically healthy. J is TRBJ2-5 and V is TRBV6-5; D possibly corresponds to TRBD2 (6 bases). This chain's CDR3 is CASSYGQGGTQYF. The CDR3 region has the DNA TGTGCCAGCAGTTACGGGCAGGGAGGGACCCAGTACTTC.